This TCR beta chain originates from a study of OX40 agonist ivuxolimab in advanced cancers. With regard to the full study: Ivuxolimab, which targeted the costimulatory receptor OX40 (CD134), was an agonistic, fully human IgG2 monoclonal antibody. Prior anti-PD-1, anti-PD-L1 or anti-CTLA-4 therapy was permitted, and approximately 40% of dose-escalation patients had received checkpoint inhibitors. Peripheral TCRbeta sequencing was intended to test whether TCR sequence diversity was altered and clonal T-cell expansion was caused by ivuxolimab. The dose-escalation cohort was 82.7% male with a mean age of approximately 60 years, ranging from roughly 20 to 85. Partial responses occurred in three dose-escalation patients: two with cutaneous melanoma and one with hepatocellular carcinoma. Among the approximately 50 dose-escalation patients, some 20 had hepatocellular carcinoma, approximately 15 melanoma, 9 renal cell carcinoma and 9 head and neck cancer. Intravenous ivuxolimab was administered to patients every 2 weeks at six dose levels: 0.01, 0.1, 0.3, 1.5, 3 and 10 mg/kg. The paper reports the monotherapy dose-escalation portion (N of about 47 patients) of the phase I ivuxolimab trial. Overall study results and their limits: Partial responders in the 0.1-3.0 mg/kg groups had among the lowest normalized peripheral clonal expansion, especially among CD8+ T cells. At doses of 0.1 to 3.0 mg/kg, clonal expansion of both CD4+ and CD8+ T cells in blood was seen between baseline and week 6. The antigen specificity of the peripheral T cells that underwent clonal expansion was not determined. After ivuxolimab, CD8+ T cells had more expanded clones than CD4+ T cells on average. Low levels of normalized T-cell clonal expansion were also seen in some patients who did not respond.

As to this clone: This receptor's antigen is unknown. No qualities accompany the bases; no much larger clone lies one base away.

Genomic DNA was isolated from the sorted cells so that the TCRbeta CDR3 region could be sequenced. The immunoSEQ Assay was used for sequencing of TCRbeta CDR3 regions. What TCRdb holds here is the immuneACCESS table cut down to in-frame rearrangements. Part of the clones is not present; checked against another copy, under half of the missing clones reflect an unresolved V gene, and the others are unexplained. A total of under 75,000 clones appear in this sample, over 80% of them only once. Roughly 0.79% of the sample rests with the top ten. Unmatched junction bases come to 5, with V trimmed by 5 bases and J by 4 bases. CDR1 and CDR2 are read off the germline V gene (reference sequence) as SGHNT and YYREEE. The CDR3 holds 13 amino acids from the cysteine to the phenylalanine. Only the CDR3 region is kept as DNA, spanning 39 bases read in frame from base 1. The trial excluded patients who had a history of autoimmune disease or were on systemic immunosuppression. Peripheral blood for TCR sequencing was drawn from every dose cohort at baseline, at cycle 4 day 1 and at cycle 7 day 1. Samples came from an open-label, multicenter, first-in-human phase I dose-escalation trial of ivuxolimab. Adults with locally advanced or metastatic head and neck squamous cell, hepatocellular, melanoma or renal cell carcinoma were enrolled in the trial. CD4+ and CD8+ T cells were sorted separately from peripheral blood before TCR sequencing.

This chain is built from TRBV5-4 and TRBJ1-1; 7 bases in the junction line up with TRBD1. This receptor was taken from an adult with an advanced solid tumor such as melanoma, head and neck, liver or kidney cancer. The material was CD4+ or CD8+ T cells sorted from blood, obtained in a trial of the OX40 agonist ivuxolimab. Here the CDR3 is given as CASSFDRATEAFF. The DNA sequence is TGTGCCAGCAGTTTCGACAGGGCCACTGAAGCTTTCTTT.